The sequence of this TCR beta chain was determined in a study of T-cell reconstitution after alpha-beta-depleted transplantation in children. Study findings and constraints: The main origin of T-cell counts and diversity one year after transplant was newly produced T cells.

Between the trimmed V and J ends, which lost 5 bases and 6 bases, there was a span of 14 bases. This CDR3 contains 15 residues. Germline CDR1 reads LNHNV; CDR2 reads YYDKDF (reference sequence). TCRbeta library preparation incorporated unique molecular identifiers. TCRdb re-derived calls from the PCR reads in MiXCR, one entry per CDR3 protein. This table has approximately 430,000 distinct CDR3 sequences, around 16% appearing once. Remarks on this clonotype: What it binds is not known.

V gene TRBV15 combines with J gene TRBJ1-6; unclear D gene. Sample: PBMCs, mostly from graft donor cells, taken 360 days after TCRalphabeta/CD19-depleted stem cell transplant. The sequence was obtained from a boy younger than two who had a stem cell transplant for Wiskott-Aldrich syndrome, so the T cells may come from the graft donor. For the CDR3, the DNA is TGTGCCACCAGCGCACGAGGGATTTTTAATTCACCCCTCCACTTT. Protein product: CATSARGIFNSPLHF.